The 6 T cell receptor beta chains in this list originate from one sample, sequenced in a study of shared clonotypes between healthy human individuals. The data were produced by immunoSEQ multiplex PCR, yet TCRdb's version contains in-frame clones alone and is incomplete. In the table there are approximately 2,000,000 clones, approximately 90% of which are singletons. The sample taken for sequencing was naive CD4+ T cells from PBMCs. Noted subset: CD45RA+ positively selected. The receptors shown here come from a man between 18 and 35 years old in good health. Some clones in this sample may be carry-over from other donors' samples.

Note on this clone: The germline gene is not matched at one end of the junction; a read error may be the cause. The chain uses TRBV18 and TRBJ1-5; D not certain. The CDR3 consists of 17 residues. Germline V gene data show CDR1 as KGHSH and CDR2 as LQKENI. CDR3 amino acids: CAGSPRSREGSNQPQHF. The CDR3 DNA reads TGTGCCGGCTCACCACGATCCCGGGAGGGTAGCAATCAGCCCCAGCATTTT.

The rearrangement uses TRBV10-3 and TRBJ1-3; perhaps TRBD1 as D (5 bases). The CDR3 covers 15 residues. V was pared by 5 bases and J by 2 bases, with 13 bases between. In germline, CDR1 is ENHRY, CDR2 SYGVKD. The CDR3 coding sequence is TGTGCCATCAGTAGGGACGGTAAAACTGGAAACACCATATATTTT. This codes for CAISRDGKTGNTIYF.

CDR3 sequence reads: CASSPVFFQVANTGELFF. In DNA form, the CDR3 reads TGTGCCAGCAGCCCAGTTTTTTTTCAGGTCGCGAACACCGGGGAGCTGTTTTTT. The V call is TRBV9, the J call TRBJ2-2; the D is unclear. V was pared by 4 bases and J by 0 bases, with 19 bases between. CDR1 and CDR2 (germline): SGDLS, YYNGEE. The CDR3 runs to 18 residues.

DNA for the CDR3: TGTGCCAGCAGTCGGGACAGGACCTACGAGCAGTACTTC. This sequence encodes CASSRDRTYEQYF. The rearrangement uses TRBV28 and TRBJ2-7, with TRBD1 identical over 8 bases. The CDR3 covers 13 residues. Germline values: CDR1 MDHEN, CDR2 SYDVKM. Trimming took 5 bases from V and 2 from J; bases not matched to a gene: 2.

The V call is TRBV12-5, the J call TRBJ2-2; the D call may be TRBD1 or TRBD2 (6 bases each). CDR3 length equals 18 residues. CDR1 is LGHNT and CDR2 is FRNRAP in the germline V gene. V was shortened by 0 bases and J by 2 bases, with 16 bases between the two germline ends. CDR3 nucleotide sequence: TGTGCTAGTGGTTTGGTACTTAGGGGGGCGGCAAACACCGGGGAGCTGTTTTTT. Amino acids: CASGLVLRGAANTGELFF.

The chain links TRBV4-1 to TRBJ1-5; 10 bases line up with TRBD1. Per germline, CDR1 MGHRA and CDR2 YSYEKL. The CDR3 extends over 14 amino acids. V was pared by 0 bases and J by 9 bases, with 2 bases of the junction left unmatched. The CDR3 spells CASSQETGGTPQHF. Here the CDR3 DNA reads TGCGCCAGCAGCCAAGAGACAGGGGGCACGCCCCAGCATTTT.